This entry features one TCR beta chain sequence. Just one base apart from a much larger clone, this may be a read error. Generation of bulk TCR libraries relied on previously described methods and listed TCR primers. Via MiXCR, TCRdb re-called the PCR reads, giving one row per CDR3 protein. Of 350,000 or so distinct CDR3 sequences listed, 20% to 25% are singletons. The data are from a study of molecular identifiers for immune sequencing clone quantification. Study summary: Across replicate runs, RNA obtained from around 20,000 or 100,000 naive CD8 cells was divided into five, with four undergoing sequencing.

CDR1 and CDR2 (germline): PRHDT, FYEKMQ (reference sequence). CDR3 size: 13 residues. Sequencing libraries of naive CD8 cells derived from roughly 18,000 to 920,000 sorted cells with 10%, 30% or 50% RNA. What was sequenced was naive CD8+ T cells from blood, with Jurkat cell RNA spiked in. Regarding subset: FACS-sorted CD8+CD4-CCR7+CD45RA+ naive T cells. V and J are TRBV13 and TRBJ1-1; 8 bases are a match to TRBD1. This receptor was taken from a human donor in good health. Some libraries in this study had Jurkat cell RNA spiked in. In DNA form, the CDR3 reads TGTGCCAGCAGCGGGGACAGGAACACTGGAGCTTTCTTT. Translation: CASSGDRNTGAFF.